This record looks at one T cell receptor (beta chain) sequence and its context. In assigning cohorts, the study relied on participant-reported clinical history. Produced via immunoSEQ multiplex PCR; TCRdb's table is partial and in-frame only. This sample has roughly 250,000 clones; more than 80% occur once, and the top ten carry about 2.2%. The data are from a study of blood T cell repertoires in COVID-19. In the study overall: Sites in the United States, Italy and Spain provided acute and convalescent COVID-19 samples.

This CDR3 has 17 amino acids. Germline V gene sequence: CDR1 SEHNR, CDR2 FQNEAQ (reference sequence). The ends lost 4 bases at V and 0 bases at J; junction bases unmatched: 8. The sample comprised PBMCs or T cells enriched from blood (not recorded which). The J gene is TRBJ1-2, the V gene TRBV7-9; TRBD1 agrees at 10 bases. The clonotype was recovered from a woman aged 18-29 years who had recovered from COVID-19. CDR3 DNA sequence: TGTGCCAGCAGCTCCAAGCGGACAGGGGGAACTAACTATGGCTACACCTTC. Translated: CASSSKRTGGTNYGYTF.